The source of this T cell receptor beta chain is a study of T cells after yellow fever vaccination. TCRdb reanalysed the 5' RACE reads using MiXCR and keeps one entry per CDR3 protein. This repertoire shows 200,000 to 250,000 distinct CDR3 sequences, 6.9% found once; its top ten account for approximately 0.85%. Germline V lookup: CDR1 MNHEY, CDR2 SVGEGT. The CDR3 loop spans 14 amino acids. Between the trimmed V and J ends, which lost 6 bases and 7 bases, there was a span of 18 bases. Sequencing used CD4+ T cells sorted from PBMCs, obtained 15 days after the yellow fever booster vaccination. The TCR originated in a man aged 25 to 40 who received the YFV17D yellow fever vaccine. The chain couples TRBV6-2 or TRBV6-3 to TRBJ1-1; tentative D call: TRBD1 (5 bases). This CDR3 reads CASSPHTGPSEAFF. CDR3 coding DNA: TGTGCCAGCAGCCCGCACACAGGACCGAGTGAAGCTTTCTTT.